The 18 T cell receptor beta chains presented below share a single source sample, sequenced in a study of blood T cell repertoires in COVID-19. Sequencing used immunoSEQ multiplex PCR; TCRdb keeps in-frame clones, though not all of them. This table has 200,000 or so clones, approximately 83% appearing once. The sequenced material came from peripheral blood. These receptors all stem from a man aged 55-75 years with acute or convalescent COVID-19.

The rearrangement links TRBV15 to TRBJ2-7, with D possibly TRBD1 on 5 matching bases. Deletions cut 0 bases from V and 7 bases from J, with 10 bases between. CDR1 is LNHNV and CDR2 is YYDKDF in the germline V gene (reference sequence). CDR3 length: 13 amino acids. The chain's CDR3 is CATSREGVWEQYF. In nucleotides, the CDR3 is TGTGCCACCAGCAGAGAAGGGGTCTGGGAGCAGTACTTC.

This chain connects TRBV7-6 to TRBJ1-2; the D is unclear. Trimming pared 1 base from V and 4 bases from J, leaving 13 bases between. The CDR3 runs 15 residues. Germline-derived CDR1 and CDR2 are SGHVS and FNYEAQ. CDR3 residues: CASSLGGDLSYGYTF. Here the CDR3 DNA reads TGTGCCAGCAGCTTAGGCGGGGATTTGAGCTATGGCTACACCTTC.

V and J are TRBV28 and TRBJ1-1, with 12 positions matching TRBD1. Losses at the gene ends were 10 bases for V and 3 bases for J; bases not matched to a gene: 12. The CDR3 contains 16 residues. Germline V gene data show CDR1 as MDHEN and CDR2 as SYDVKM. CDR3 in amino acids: CATRAGTGGKDTEAFF. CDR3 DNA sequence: TGTGCCACCCGAGCCGGGACAGGGGGCAAGGACACTGAAGCTTTCTTT.

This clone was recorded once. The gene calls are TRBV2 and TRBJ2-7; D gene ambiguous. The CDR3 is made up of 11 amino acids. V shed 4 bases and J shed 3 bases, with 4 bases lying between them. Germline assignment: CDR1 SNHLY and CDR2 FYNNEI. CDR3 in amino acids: CASSAFYEQYF. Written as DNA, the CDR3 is TGTGCCAGCAGTGCTTTCTACGAGCAGTACTTC.

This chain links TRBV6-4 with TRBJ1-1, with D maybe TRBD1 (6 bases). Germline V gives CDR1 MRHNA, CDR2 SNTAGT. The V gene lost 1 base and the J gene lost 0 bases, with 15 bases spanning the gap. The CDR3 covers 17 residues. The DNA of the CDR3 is TGTGCCAGCAGTGACTTCAGTCCGGACAGCATGAACACTGAAGCTTTCTTT. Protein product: CASSDFSPDSMNTEAFF.

Here the CDR3 DNA reads TGTGCCAGCAGCCGAAACCCAACTAGCGGGAGGGCCGATACGCAGTATTTT. Its protein is CASSRNPTSGRADTQYF. The gene calls are TRBV5-8 and TRBJ2-3; TRBD2 aligns across 13 bases. V lost 4 bases and J lost 6; bases outside the gene matches: 11. Germline V lookup: CDR1 SGHTS, CDR2 YDEGEE. The CDR3 totals 17 residues.

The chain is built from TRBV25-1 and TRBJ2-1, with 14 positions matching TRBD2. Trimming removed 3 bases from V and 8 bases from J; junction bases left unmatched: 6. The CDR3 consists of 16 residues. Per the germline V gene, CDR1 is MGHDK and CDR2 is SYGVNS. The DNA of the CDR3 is TGTGCCAGCAGTGATCCGGGGACTAGCGGGGGCGATGAGCAGTTCTTC. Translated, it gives CASSDPGTSGGDEQFF.

CDR3 region: CASSYWAGATYEQYF. In DNA, the CDR3 is TGTGCCAGCAGTTACTGGGCAGGGGCGACCTACGAGCAGTACTTC. V gene TRBV6-2 or TRBV6-3 combines with J gene TRBJ2-7, with D perhaps TRBD1 (6 bases). Germline V gene lookup returns CDR1 MNHEY and CDR2 SVGEGT. V lost 1 base and J lost 2, with 12 bases in between. This CDR3 is built from 15 residues.

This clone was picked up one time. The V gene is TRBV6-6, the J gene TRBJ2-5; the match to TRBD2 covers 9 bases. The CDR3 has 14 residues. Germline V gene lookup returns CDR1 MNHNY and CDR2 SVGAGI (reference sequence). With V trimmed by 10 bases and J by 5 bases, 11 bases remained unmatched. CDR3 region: CANQTSGNKETQYF. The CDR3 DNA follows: TGTGCCAACCAGACTAGCGGTAACAAGGAGACCCAGTACTTC.

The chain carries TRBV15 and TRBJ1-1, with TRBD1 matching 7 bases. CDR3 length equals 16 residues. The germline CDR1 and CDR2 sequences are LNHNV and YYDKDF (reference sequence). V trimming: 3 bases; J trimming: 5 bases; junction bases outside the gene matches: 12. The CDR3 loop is CATSSPVRQGGTEAFF. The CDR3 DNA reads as TGTGCCACCAGCAGCCCAGTCAGACAGGGTGGGACTGAAGCTTTCTTT. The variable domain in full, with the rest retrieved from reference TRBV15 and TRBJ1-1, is DAMVIQNPRYQVTQFGKPVTLSCSQTLNHNVMYWYQQKSSQAPKLLFHYYDKDFNNEADTPDNFQSRRPNTSFCFLDIRSPGLGDTAMYLCATSSPVRQGGTEAFFGQGTRLTVV.

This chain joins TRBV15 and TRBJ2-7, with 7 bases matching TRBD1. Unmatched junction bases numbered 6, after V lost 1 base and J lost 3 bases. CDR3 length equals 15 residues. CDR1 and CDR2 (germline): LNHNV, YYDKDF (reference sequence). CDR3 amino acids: CATSRVGTAIYEQYF. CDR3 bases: TGTGCCACCAGCAGAGTGGGGACAGCCATCTACGAGCAGTACTTC.

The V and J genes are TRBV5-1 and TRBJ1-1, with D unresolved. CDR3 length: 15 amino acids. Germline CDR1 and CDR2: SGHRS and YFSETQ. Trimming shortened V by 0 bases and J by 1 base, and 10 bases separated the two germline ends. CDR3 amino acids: CASSLAWTPNTEAFF. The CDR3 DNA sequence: TGCGCCAGCAGCTTGGCCTGGACTCCGAACACTGAAGCTTTCTTT.

For the CDR3, the DNA is TGCGCCAGCAGTAGACAGGTTGCTGGAAACACCATATATTTT. Its protein is CASSRQVAGNTIYF. The chain recombines TRBV5-1 with TRBJ1-3; weak D call: TRBD1 (6 bases). V lost 5 bases and J lost 2, with 11 bases in between. In germline, CDR1 is SGHRS, CDR2 YFSETQ. The CDR3 runs to 14 residues.

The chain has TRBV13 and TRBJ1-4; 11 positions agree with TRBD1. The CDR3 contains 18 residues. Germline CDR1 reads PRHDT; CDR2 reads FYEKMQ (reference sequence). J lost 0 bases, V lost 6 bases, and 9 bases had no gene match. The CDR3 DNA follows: TGTGCCAGCAGTCCACAGGGACAGGGGGGTGCAACTAATGAAAAACTGTTTTTT. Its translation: CASSPQGQGGATNEKLFF.

The CDR3 DNA is TGTGCCAGCAGCTTAAGAGGGCGGGAGGGAAATGAGCAGTTCTTC. Translation gives CASSLRGREGNEQFF. The chain employs TRBV7-3 and TRBJ2-1, with 9 bases lining up with TRBD2. CDR1 SGHTA and CDR2 FQGTGA come from the germline V gene. The CDR3 covers 15 residues. V shed 1 base, J shed 7 bases, and the junction held 5 bases outside the gene matches.

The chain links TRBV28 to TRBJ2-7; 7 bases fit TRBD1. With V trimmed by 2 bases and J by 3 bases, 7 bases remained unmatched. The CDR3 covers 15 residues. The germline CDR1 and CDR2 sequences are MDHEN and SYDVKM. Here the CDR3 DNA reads TGTGCCAGCAGTTTAAGGACAGGTCAGGGCTACGAGCAGTACTTC. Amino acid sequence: CASSLRTGQGYEQYF.

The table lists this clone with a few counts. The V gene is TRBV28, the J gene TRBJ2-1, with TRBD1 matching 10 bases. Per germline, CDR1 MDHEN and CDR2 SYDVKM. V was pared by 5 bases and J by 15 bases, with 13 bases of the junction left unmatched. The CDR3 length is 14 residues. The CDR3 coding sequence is TGTGCCAGCAGTCCGCCCCGGACAGGGGGTAGGCGGTTCTTC. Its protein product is CASSPPRTGGRRFF. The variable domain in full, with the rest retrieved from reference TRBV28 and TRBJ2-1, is DVKVTQSSRYLVKRTGEKVFLECVQDMDHENMFWYRQDPGLGLRLIYFSYDVKMKEKGDIPEGYSVSREKKERFSLILESASTNQTSMYLCASSPPRTGGRRFFGPGTRLTVL.

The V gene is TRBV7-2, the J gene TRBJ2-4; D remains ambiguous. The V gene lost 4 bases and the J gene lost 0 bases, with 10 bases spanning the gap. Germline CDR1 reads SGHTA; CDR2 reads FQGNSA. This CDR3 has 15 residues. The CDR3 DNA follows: TGTGCCAGCAGCTCCCCTTCCGGAGCCAAAAACATTCAGTACTTC. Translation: CASSSPSGAKNIQYF.